Listed here are 9 T cell receptor beta chains from one sample, sequenced in a study of immune characteristics of hereditary and idiopathic chronic pancreatitis. Total pancreatectomy with islet autotransplantation was the source of the chronic pancreatitis pancreas tissue. Sequencing was performed with immunoSEQ multiplex PCR; in TCRdb, only in-frame clones are kept and a portion is missing. In the table there are some 15,000 clones, around 67% of which are singletons. The specimen was pancreas tissue with hereditary chronic pancreatitis. These receptors all come from a human donor with chronic pancreatitis.

This clone was recorded a few times. The CDR3 is CASSVEIRTGANQPQHF. CDR3 coding DNA: TGTGCCAGCAGTGTGGAGATCCGGACAGGGGCTAATCAGCCCCAGCATTTT. The chain links TRBV2 to TRBJ1-5; 9 positions agree with TRBD1. V shed 4 bases, J shed 4 bases, and the junction held 11 bases outside the gene matches. The CDR3 totals 17 residues. Germline-derived CDR1 and CDR2 are SNHLY and FYNNEI.

CDR3 bases: TGCGCCAGCAGCCGTACGAGCACAGATACGCAGTATTTT. Translated: CASSRTSTDTQYF. J is TRBJ2-3 and V is TRBV5-1, with D hard to call. Germline CDR1 is SGHRS and CDR2 is YFSETQ. The CDR3 is made up of 13 amino acids. V shed 4 bases and J shed 0 bases, with 6 bases lying between them.

The chain uses TRBV4-2 and TRBJ2-2; 7 bases match TRBD2. In germline, CDR1 is LGHNA, CDR2 YNFKEQ. The trim removed 4 bases at V and 6 bases at J, leaving 14 bases unmatched. There are 17 residues in the CDR3. Here the CDR3 DNA reads TGTGCCAGCAGCCTCGGGCGGACTAGACGAGGCGCCGGGGAGCTGTTTTTT. It is translated as CASSLGRTRRGAGELFF.

V is TRBV24-1 and J is TRBJ1-6; 9 bases agree with TRBD1. The CDR3 sequence is 13 residues long. V shed 9 bases and J 7 bases; nucleotides not matched to a gene: 3. Germline-derived CDR1 and CDR2 are KGHDR and SFDVKD. CDR3 in amino acids: CATQDRGNSPLHF. CDR3 DNA sequence: TGTGCCACCCAGGACAGGGGAAATTCACCCCTCCACTTT.

Only one count was recorded for this clone. The rearrangement links TRBV6-4 to TRBJ2-3, with D possibly being TRBD1 (6 bases). CDR3 length: 14 amino acids. CDR1 MRHNA and CDR2 SNTAGT come from the germline V gene. Deletions cut 6 bases from V and 2 bases from J, with 12 bases between. The CDR3 DNA reads as TGTGCCAGCAGAGGACAGCTGGACACAGATACGCAGTATTTT. This encodes CASRGQLDTDTQYF.

This chain connects TRBV19 to TRBJ1-5; D gene uncertain. The germline gives CDR1 LNHDA, CDR2 SQIVND (reference sequence). Trimming cost V 6 bases and J 6 bases, with 12 bases left between them. The CDR3 is 13 residues long. The CDR3 here is CASSPQAGQPQHF. CDR3 sequence (DNA): TGTGCCAGTAGCCCGCAGGCCGGTCAGCCCCAGCATTTT.

Here the CDR3 DNA reads TGTGCCAGCAGTCTGGACAGGGGTCGGGACACTGAAGCTTTCTTT. Its protein is CASSLDRGRDTEAFF. This chain links TRBV28 with TRBJ1-1; 9 nucleotides align to TRBD1. The CDR3 is 15 amino acids. V dropped 5 bases and J dropped 3; count of bases not matched to a gene: 7. Germline lookup yields CDR1 MDHEN and CDR2 SYDVKM.

The chain has TRBV28 and TRBJ2-7; possible D gene TRBD2, 5 bases. This CDR3 is built from 14 residues. Germline values: CDR1 MDHEN, CDR2 SYDVKM. V was pared by 6 bases and J by 0 bases, with 12 bases between. The CDR3 DNA is TGTGCCAGCAGCTTAGCGTTTAGCTCCTACGAGCAGTACTTC. This translates into CASSLAFSSYEQYF.

V is TRBV29-1 and J is TRBJ1-2, with D uncertain. This CDR3 spans 14 amino acids. Germline V gene data show CDR1 as SQVTM and CDR2 as ANQGSEA. V was clipped by 4 bases and J by 2 bases, with 14 bases between them. The CDR3: CSVAPGVDNYGYTF. CDR3 nucleotide sequence: TGCAGCGTTGCACCCGGGGTGGACAACTATGGCTACACCTTC.